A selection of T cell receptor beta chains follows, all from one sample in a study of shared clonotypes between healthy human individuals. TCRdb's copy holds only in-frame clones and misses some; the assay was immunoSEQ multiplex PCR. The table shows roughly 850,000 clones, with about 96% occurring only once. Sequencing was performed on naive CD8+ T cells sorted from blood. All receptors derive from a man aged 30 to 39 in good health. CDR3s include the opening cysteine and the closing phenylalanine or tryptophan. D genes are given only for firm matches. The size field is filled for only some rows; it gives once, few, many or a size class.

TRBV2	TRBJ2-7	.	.	CASGLAVSYEQYF	TGTGCCAGCGGGCTAGCAGTATCCTACGAGCAGTACTTC
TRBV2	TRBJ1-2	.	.	CASRANGGYTF	TGTGCCAGCAGAGCAAACGGGGGCTACACCTTC
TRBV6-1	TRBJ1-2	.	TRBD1	CASSQTGGEDYGYTF	TGTGCCAGCAGCCAGACAGGGGGCGAGGACTATGGCTACACCTTC
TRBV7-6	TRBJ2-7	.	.	CASSRDWGLVYEQYF	TGTGCCAGCAGCCGAGACTGGGGTTTAGTCTACGAGCAGTACTTC
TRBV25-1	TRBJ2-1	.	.	CASSELGYNEQFF	TGTGCCAGCAGTGAATTGGGATACAATGAGCAGTTCTTC
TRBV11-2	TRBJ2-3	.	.	CASSSPRQPSTDTQYF	TGTGCCAGCAGCTCCCCGAGACAACCTAGCACAGATACGCAGTATTTT
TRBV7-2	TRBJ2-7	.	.	CASSFVAYEQYF	TGTGCCAGCAGCTTTGTAGCCTACGAGCAGTACTTC
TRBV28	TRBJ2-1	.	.	CASSFAGDHEQFF	TGTGCCAGCAGTTTTGCAGGGGACCATGAGCAGTTCTTC
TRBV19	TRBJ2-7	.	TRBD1	CASSIAGTGMGTYEQYF	TGTGCCAGTAGTATAGCGGGGACAGGAATGGGAACTTACGAGCAGTACTTC
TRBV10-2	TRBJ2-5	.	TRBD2	CAAQGASGRPQETQYF	TGCGCCGCTCAAGGTGCTAGCGGGAGGCCCCAAGAGACCCAGTACTTC
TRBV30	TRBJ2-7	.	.	CAWRETGSYEQYF	TGTGCCTGGAGGGAAACCGGCTCCTACGAGCAGTACTTC
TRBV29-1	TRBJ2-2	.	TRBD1	CSAGDSYTGELFF	TGCAGCGCCGGGGACAGCTACACCGGGGAGCTGTTTTTT
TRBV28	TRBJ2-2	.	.	CASRGTNTGELFF	TGTGCCAGCAGGGGGACGAACACCGGGGAGCTGTTTTTT
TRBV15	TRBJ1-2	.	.	CATSPHGTAGYTF	TGTGCCACCAGCCCCCACGGGACGGCTGGCTACACCTTC
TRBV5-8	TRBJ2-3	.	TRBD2	CASSFGLAGADTQYF	TGTGCCAGCAGCTTCGGACTAGCGGGAGCAGATACGCAGTATTTT
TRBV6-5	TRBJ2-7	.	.	CASSSSGHYEQYF	TGTGCCAGCAGTTCGAGCGGGCACTACGAGCAGTACTTC
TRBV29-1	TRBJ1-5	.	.	CSVGQGSQPQHF	TGCAGCGTTGGTCAGGGGAGTCAGCCCCAGCATTTT
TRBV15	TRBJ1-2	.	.	CATSRENGVYTF	TGTGCCACCAGCAGAGAGAATGGGGTCTACACCTTC
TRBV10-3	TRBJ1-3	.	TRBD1	CAIRETGGENTIYF	TGTGCCATCAGGGAGACAGGGGGAGAAAACACCATATATTTT
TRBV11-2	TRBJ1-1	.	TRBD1	CASSTRQGTDTEAFF	TGTGCCAGCAGCACCCGACAGGGCACGGACACTGAAGCTTTCTTT
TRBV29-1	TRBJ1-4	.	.	CSASGTSNEKLFF	TGCAGCGCGTCCGGGACGTCAAATGAAAAACTGTTTTTT
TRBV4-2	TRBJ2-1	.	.	CASSQLNEQFF	TGTGCCAGCAGCCAACTCAATGAGCAGTTCTTC
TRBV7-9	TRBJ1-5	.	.	CASSLEAAANQPQHF	TGTGCCAGCAGCTTAGAAGCGGCAGCCAATCAGCCCCAGCATTTT
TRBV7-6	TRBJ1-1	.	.	CASRSMNTEAFF	TGTGCCAGCAGGTCGATGAACACTGAAGCTTTCTTT
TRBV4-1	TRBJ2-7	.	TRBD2	CASSQSNLAGEGPYEQYF	TGCGCCAGCAGCCAAAGCAATCTAGCGGGAGAAGGACCCTACGAGCAGTACTTC
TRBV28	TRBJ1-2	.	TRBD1	CASSLDRADGYTF	TGTGCCAGCAGTTTGGACAGGGCGGATGGCTACACCTTC
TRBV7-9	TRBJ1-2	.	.	CASSPARQAHYGYTF	TGTGCCAGCAGCCCAGCGAGACAGGCTCACTATGGCTACACCTTC
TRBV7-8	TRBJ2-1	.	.	CASSSRTASYNEQFF	TGTGCCAGCAGCTCCAGGACAGCATCCTACAATGAGCAGTTCTTC
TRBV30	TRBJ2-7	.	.	CAWSGGRAGPRGFHEQYF	TGTGCCTGGAGTGGGGGAAGAGCCGGGCCAAGGGGGTTCCACGAGCAGTACTTC
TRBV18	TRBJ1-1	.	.	CASSPARFELPEAFF	TGTGCCAGCTCACCAGCCCGATTCGAGCTCCCTGAAGCTTTCTTT
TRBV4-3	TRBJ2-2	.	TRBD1	CASSQNRDRGSTNTGELFF	TGCGCCAGCAGCCAAAACCGGGACAGGGGTTCCACGAACACCGGGGAGCTGTTTTTT
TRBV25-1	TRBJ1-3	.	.	CASSEGSSGNTIYF	TGTGCCAGCAGTGAAGGCAGCTCTGGAAACACCATATATTTT
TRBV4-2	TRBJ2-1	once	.	CASSQDVNEQFF	TGTGCCAGCAGCCAAGACGTAAATGAGCAGTTCTTC
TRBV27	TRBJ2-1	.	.	CAVHLRDEQFF	TGTGCCGTACACCTTAGGGATGAGCAGTTCTTC
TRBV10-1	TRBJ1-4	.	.	CAIPRTNEKLFF	TGCGCCATCCCGCGGACGAATGAAAAACTGTTTTTT